This T cell receptor (beta chain) was obtained from a study of early T cells in non-severe SARS-CoV-2 infection. The CDR3 has 16 amino acids. The V segment lost 3 bases and the J segment 2 bases; nucleotides outside the gene matches: 8. Looked up from germline, CDR1 is SGHRS and CDR2 is YFSETQ. Individual cDNA molecules were tagged with unique molecular identifiers, the study reported. TCRdb independently ran MiXCR on the 5' RACE reads; one entry per CDR3 protein. The table lists over 50,000 distinct CDR3 sequences, 14% to 15% of them singletons, with over 8% in the top ten. This TCR derives from an adult who was a healthcare worker with PCR-confirmed SARS-CoV-2 infection or an uninfected control (not recorded which). V gene TRBV5-1 combines with J gene TRBJ2-5; 9 positions match TRBD1. Sequencing was performed on whole blood, taken at baseline. CDR3 sequence: CASSYQPGQGQETQYF. The CDR3 DNA sequence: TGCGCCAGCAGCTACCAGCCGGGACAGGGACAAGAGACCCAGTACTTC.